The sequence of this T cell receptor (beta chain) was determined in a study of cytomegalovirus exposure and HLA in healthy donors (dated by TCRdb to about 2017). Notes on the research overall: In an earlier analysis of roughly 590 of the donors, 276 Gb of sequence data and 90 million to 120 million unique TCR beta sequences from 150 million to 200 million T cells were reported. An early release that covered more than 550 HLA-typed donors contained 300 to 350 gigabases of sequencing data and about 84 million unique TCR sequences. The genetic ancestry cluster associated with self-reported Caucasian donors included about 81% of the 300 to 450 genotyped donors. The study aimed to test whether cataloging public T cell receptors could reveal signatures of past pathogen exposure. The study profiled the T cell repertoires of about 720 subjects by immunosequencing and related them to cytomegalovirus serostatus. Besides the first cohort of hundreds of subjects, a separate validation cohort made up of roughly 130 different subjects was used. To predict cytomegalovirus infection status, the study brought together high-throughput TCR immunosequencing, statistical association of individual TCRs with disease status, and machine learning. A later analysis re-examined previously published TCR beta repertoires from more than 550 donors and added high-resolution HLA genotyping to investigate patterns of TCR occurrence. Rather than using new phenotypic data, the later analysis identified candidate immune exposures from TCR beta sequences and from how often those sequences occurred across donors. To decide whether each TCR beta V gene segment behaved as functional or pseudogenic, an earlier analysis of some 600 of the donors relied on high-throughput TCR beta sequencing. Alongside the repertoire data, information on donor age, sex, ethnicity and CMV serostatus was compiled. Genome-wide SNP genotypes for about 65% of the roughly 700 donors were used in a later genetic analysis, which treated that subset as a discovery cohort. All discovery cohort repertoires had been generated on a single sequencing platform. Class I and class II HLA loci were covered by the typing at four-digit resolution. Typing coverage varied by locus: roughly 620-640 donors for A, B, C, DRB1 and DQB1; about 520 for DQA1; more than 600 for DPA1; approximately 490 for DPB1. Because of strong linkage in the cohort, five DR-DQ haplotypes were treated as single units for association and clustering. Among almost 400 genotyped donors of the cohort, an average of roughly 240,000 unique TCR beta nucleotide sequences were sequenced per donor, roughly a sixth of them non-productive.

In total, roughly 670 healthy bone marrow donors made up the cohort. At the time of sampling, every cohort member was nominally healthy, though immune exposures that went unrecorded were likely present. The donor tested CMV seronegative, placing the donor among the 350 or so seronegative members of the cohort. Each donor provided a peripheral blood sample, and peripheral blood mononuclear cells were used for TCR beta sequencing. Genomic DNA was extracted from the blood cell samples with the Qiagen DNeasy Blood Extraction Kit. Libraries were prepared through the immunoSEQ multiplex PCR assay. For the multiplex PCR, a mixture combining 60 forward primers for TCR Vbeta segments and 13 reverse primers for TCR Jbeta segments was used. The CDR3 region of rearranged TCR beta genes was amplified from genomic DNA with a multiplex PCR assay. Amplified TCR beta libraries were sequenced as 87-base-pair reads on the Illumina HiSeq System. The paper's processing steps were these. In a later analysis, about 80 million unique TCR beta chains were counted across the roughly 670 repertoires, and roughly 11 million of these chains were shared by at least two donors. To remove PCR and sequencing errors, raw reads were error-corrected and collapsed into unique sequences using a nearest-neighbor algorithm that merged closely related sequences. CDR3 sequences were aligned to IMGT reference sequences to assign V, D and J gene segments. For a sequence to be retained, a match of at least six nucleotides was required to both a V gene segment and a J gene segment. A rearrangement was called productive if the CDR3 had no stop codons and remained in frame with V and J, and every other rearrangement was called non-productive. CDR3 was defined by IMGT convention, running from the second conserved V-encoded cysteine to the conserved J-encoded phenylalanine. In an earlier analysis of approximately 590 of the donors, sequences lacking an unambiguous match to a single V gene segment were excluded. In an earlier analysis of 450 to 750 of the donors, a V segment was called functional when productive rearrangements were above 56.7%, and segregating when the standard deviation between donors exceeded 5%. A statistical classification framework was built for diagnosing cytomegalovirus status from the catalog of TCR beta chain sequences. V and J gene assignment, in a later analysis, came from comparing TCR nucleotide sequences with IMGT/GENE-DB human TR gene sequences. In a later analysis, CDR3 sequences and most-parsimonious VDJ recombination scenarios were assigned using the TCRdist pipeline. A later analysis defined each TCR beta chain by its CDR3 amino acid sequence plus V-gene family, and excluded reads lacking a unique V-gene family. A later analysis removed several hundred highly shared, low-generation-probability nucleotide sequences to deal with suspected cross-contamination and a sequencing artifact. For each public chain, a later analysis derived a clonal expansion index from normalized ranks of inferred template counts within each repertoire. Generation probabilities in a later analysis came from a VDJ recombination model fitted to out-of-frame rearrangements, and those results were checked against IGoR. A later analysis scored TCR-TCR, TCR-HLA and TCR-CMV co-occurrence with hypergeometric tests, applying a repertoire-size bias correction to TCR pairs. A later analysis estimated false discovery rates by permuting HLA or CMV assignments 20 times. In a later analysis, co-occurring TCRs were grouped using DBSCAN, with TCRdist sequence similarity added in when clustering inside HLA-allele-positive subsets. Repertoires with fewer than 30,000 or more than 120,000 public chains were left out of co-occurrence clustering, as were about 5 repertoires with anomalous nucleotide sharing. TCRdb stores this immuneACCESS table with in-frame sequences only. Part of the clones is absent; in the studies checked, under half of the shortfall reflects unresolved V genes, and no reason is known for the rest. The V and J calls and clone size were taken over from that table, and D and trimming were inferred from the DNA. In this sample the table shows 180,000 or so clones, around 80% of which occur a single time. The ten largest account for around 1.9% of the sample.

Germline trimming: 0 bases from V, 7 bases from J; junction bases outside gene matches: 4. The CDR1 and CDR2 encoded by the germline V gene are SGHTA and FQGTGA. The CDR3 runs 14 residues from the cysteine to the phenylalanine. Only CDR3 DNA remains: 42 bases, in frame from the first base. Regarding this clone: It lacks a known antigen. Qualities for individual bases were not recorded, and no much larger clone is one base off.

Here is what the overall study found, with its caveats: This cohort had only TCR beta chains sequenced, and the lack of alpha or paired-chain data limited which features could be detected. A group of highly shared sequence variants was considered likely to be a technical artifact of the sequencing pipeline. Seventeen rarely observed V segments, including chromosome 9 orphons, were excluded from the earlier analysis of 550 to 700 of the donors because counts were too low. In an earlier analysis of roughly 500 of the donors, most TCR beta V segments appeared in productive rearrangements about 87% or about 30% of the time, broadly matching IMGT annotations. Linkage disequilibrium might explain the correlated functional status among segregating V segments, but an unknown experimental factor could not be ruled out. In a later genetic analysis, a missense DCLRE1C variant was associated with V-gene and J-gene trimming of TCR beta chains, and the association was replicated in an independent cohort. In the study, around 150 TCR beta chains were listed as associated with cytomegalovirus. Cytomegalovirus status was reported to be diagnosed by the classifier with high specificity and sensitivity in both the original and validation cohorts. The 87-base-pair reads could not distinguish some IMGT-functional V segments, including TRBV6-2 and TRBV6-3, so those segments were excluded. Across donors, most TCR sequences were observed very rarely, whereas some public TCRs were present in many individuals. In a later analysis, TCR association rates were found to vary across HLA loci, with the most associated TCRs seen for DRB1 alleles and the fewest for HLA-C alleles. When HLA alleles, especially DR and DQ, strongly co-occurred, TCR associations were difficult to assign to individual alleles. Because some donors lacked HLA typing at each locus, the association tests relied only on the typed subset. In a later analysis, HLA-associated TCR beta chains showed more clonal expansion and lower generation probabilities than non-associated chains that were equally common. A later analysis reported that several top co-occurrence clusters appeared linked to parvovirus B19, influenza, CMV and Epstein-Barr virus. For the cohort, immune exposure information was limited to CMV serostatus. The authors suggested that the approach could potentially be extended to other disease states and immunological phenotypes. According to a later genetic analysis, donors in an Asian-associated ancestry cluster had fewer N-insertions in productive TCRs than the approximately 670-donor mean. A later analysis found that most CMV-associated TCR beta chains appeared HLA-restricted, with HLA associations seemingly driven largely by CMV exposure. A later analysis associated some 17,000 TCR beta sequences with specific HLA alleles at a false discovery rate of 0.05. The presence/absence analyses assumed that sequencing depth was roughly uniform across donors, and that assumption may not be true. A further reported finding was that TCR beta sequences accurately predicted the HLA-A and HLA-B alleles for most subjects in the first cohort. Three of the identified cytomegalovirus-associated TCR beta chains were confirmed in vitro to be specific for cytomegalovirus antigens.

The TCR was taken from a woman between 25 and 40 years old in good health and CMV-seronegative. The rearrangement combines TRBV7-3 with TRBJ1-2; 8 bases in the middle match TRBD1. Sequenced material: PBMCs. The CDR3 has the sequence CASSLTRTGSGYTF. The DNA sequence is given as TGTGCCAGCAGCTTAACCCGGACAGGGAGTGGCTACACCTTC.